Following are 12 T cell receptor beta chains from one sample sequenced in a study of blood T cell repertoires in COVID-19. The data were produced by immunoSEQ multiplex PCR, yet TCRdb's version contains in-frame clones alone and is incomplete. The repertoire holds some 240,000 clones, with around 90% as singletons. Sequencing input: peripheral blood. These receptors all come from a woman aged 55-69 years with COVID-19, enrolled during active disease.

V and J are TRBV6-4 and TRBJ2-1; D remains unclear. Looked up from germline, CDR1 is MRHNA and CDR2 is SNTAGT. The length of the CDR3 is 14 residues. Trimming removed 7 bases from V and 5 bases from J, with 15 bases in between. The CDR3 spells CASTLEPSHNEQFF. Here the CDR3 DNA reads TGTGCCAGCACTTTGGAGCCCAGCCACAATGAGCAGTTCTTC.

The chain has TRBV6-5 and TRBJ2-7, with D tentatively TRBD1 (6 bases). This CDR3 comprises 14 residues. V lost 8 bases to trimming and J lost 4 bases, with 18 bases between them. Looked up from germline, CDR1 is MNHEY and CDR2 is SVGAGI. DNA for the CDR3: TGTGCCAGCTCTGATTCACAGGGCCCGTACGAGCAGTACTTC. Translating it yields CASSDSQGPYEQYF.

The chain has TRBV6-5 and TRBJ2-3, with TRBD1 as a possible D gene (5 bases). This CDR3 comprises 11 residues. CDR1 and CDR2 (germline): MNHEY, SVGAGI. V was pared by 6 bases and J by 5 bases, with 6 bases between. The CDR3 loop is CASRRGDTQYF. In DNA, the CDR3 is TGTGCCAGCAGAAGGGGAGATACGCAGTATTTT.

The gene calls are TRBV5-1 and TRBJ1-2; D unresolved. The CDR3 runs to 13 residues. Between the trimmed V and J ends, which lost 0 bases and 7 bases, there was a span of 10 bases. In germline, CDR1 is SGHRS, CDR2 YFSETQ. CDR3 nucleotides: TGCGCCAGCAGCTTGGGATTTCGAGGTGGCTACACCTTC. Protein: CASSLGFRGGYTF.

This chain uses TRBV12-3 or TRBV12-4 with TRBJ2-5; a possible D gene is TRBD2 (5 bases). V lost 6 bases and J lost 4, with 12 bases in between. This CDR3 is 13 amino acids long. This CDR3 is CASRLTSLETQYF. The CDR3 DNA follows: TGTGCCAGCAGGCTTACTAGTTTAGAGACCCAGTACTTC.

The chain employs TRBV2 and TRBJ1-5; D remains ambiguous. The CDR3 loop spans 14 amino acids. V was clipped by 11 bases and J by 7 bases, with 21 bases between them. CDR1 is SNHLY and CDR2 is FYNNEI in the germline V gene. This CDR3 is CAGISELRRQPQHF. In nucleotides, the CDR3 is TGTGCCGGGATATCAGAATTACGGAGGCAGCCCCAGCATTTT.

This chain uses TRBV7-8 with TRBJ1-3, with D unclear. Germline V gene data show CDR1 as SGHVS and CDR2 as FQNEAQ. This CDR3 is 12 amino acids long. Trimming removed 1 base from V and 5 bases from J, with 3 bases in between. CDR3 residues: CASSLVRNTIYF. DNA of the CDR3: TGTGCCAGCAGCTTAGTTAGAAACACCATATATTTT. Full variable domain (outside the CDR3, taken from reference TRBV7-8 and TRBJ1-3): GAGVSQSPRYKVAKRGQDVALRCDPISGHVSLFWYQQALGQGPEFLTYFQNEAQLDKSGLPSDRFFAERPEGSVSTLKIQRTQQEDSAVYLCASSLVRNTIYFGEGSWLTVV.

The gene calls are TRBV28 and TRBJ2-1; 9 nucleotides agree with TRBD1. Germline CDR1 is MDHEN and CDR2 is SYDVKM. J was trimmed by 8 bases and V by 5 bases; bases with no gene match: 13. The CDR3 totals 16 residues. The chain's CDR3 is CASSLRGTGYSHEQFF. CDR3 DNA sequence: TGTGCCAGCAGTCTACGTGGGACAGGGTATTCCCATGAGCAGTTCTTC.

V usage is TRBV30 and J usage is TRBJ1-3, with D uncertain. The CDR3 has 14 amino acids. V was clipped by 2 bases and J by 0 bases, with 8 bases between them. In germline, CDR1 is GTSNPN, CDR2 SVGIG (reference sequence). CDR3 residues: CAWSSGHSGNTIYF. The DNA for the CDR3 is TGTGCCTGGAGTTCTGGGCACTCTGGAAACACCATATATTTT.

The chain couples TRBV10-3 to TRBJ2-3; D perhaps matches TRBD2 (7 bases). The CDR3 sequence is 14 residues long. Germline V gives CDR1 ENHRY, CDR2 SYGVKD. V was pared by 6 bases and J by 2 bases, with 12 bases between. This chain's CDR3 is CAIRRGPDTDTQYF. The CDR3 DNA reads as TGTGCCATCAGGCGGGGGCCCGACACAGATACGCAGTATTTT.

The CDR3 DNA is TGTGCCAGCAGCTTGGGGACGGGGGGTCAAGAGACCCAGTACTTC. It encodes CASSLGTGGQETQYF. The rearrangement links TRBV5-6 to TRBJ2-5; 7 bases are a match to TRBD2. The CDR3 runs to 15 residues. Losses at the gene ends were 0 bases for V and 2 bases for J; bases not matched to a gene: 4. Germline V lookup: CDR1 SGHDT, CDR2 YYEEEE.

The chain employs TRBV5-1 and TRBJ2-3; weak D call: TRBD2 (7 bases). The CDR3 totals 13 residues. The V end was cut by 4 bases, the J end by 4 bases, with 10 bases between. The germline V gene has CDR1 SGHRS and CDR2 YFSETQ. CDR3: CASSGGAADTQYF. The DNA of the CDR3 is TGCGCCAGCAGCGGGGGGGCTGCAGATACGCAGTATTTT.